Listed below are T cell receptor beta chains from one sample, sequenced in a study of T cell responses to AZD1222 COVID-19 vaccine. Clones were sequenced by immunoSEQ multiplex PCR, and TCRdb holds only the in-frame ones, with some missing. The sample contains approximately 170,000 clones, approximately 90% of which appear only once. The sample consisted of peripheral blood, taken on day 0 of AZD1222 vaccination. Every receptor here comes from an adult in good health. CDR3s include the opening cysteine and the closing phenylalanine or tryptophan. The D gene is left open where the match is weak. Rows give clone size only sometimes, using once, few, many, or a class for an expanded clone.

CDR3 protein: CSVEFGTSGQETQYF; CDR3 DNA: TGCAGCGTTGAGTTTGGGACTAGCGGCCAAGAGACCCAGTACTTC; clone size: -; D gene: TRBD2; V gene: TRBV29-1; J gene: TRBJ2-5
CDR3 protein: CATYGGQGTGELFF; CDR3 DNA: TGCGCCACTTACGGGGGGCAGGGCACCGGGGAGCTGTTTTTT; clone size: -; D gene: -; V gene: TRBV5-1; J gene: TRBJ2-2
CDR3 protein: CASSLGRNYGYTF; CDR3 DNA: TGTGCCAGCAGTTTAGGACGGAACTATGGCTACACCTTC; clone size: -; D gene: -; V gene: TRBV27; J gene: TRBJ1-2
CDR3 protein: CASSRTLTGGLSQETQYF; CDR3 DNA: TGTGCCAGCAGCCGGACCCTGACAGGGGGGCTTTCTCAAGAGACCCAGTACTTC; clone size: -; D gene: TRBD1; V gene: TRBV9; J gene: TRBJ2-5
CDR3 protein: CASSRQRGEVLFF; CDR3 DNA: TGTGCCAGCAGCCGACAGAGGGGGGAAGTACTGTTTTTT; clone size: -; D gene: -; V gene: TRBV3-1/TRBV3-2; J gene: TRBJ1-4
CDR3 protein: CASSHSGNTIYF; CDR3 DNA: TGTGCCAGTAGCCATTCTGGAAACACCATATATTTT; clone size: -; D gene: -; V gene: TRBV19; J gene: TRBJ1-3
CDR3 protein: CASSRTGEAFF; CDR3 DNA: TGTGCCAGCAGTCGGACTGGTGAAGCTTTCTTT; clone size: -; D gene: -; V gene: TRBV28; J gene: TRBJ1-1
CDR3 protein: CASSPGWSPYNEQFF; CDR3 DNA: TGTGCCAGCAGCCCAGGCTGGTCCCCCTACAATGAGCAGTTCTTC; clone size: few; D gene: -; V gene: TRBV3-1/TRBV3-2; J gene: TRBJ2-1
CDR3 protein: CASSVAGTGAYNEQFF; CDR3 DNA: TGCGCCAGCAGTGTGGCCGGGACAGGGGCGTACAATGAGCAGTTCTTC; clone size: -; D gene: TRBD1; V gene: TRBV10-1; J gene: TRBJ2-1
CDR3 protein: CASSLGQDRYTF; CDR3 DNA: TGCGCCAGCAGCTTGGGACAGGATCGCTACACCTTC; clone size: once; D gene: -; V gene: TRBV5-1; J gene: TRBJ1-2
CDR3 protein: CASSRESRVVEQFF; CDR3 DNA: TGTGCCAGTAGTAGAGAGAGTCGGGTGGTTGAGCAGTTCTTC; clone size: -; D gene: -; V gene: TRBV19; J gene: TRBJ2-1
CDR3 protein: CASSQGTGTYGYTF; CDR3 DNA: TGTGCCAGCAGCCAGGGTACAGGGACCTATGGCTACACCTTC; clone size: -; D gene: -; V gene: TRBV3-1/TRBV3-2; J gene: TRBJ1-2
CDR3 protein: CASSRTLDQETQYF; CDR3 DNA: TGTGCCAGCAGCCGCACCTTAGATCAGGAGACCCAGTACTTC; clone size: once; D gene: -; V gene: TRBV4-2; J gene: TRBJ2-5
CDR3 protein: CASSISGGNRGELFF; CDR3 DNA: TGTGCCAGCAGCATTAGCGGGGGAAACCGCGGGGAGCTGTTTTTT; clone size: -; D gene: TRBD2; V gene: TRBV5-6; J gene: TRBJ2-2
CDR3 protein: CASSQGGWTDTQYF; CDR3 DNA: TGTGCCAGCAGCCAAGGGGGTTGGACAGATACGCAGTATTTT; clone size: -; D gene: -; V gene: TRBV4-2; J gene: TRBJ2-3
CDR3 protein: CASSPEEGYTDTQYF; CDR3 DNA: TGTGCCAGCAGCCCAGAGGAAGGGTACACAGATACGCAGTATTTT; clone size: once; D gene: -; V gene: TRBV7-3; J gene: TRBJ2-3
CDR3 protein: CASSLDRGPGNTIYF; CDR3 DNA: TGTGCCAGCAGCTTAGACAGGGGCCCTGGAAACACCATATATTTT; clone size: -; D gene: TRBD1; V gene: TRBV7-9; J gene: TRBJ1-3
CDR3 protein: CASSIPGQGFYGYTF; CDR3 DNA: TGTGCCAGTAGTATCCCGGGACAGGGCTTTTATGGCTACACCTTC; clone size: -; D gene: TRBD1; V gene: TRBV19; J gene: TRBJ1-2
CDR3 protein: CASSSVGGNTIYF; CDR3 DNA: TGCGCCAGCAGCTCCGTGGGGGGAAACACCATATATTTT; clone size: -; D gene: -; V gene: TRBV5-1; J gene: TRBJ1-3
CDR3 protein: CASSDRENTEAFF; CDR3 DNA: TGTGCCAGCAGTGACAGGGAGAACACTGAAGCTTTCTTT; clone size: -; D gene: -; V gene: TRBV2; J gene: TRBJ1-1
CDR3 protein: CASSPTKGGLSYEQYF; CDR3 DNA: TGTGCCAGCTCACCAACGAAGGGGGGACTTAGCTACGAGCAGTACTTC; clone size: -; D gene: -; V gene: TRBV18; J gene: TRBJ2-7
CDR3 protein: CASSSGQGIYEQYF; CDR3 DNA: TGTGCCAGCAGCTCGGGACAGGGAATCTACGAGCAGTACTTC; clone size: -; D gene: TRBD1; V gene: TRBV7-9; J gene: TRBJ2-7
CDR3 protein: CATSDSSRNPTETQYF; CDR3 DNA: TGTGCCACCAGTGATTCGAGCCGAAACCCCACTGAGACCCAGTACTTC; clone size: once; D gene: -; V gene: TRBV24-1; J gene: TRBJ2-5
CDR3 protein: CASSLTDTQYF; CDR3 DNA: TGTGCCAGCAGCCTAACAGATACGCAGTATTTT; clone size: -; D gene: -; V gene: TRBV3-1/TRBV3-2; J gene: TRBJ2-3
CDR3 protein: CASSLSGGQETQYF; CDR3 DNA: TGCGCCAGCAGCTTAAGCGGGGGCCAAGAGACCCAGTACTTC; clone size: -; D gene: TRBD2; V gene: TRBV5-1; J gene: TRBJ2-5
CDR3 protein: CASTWGARDGYTF; CDR3 DNA: TGTGCCAGTACGTGGGGGGCGCGAGATGGCTACACCTTC; clone size: few; D gene: -; V gene: TRBV19; J gene: TRBJ1-2
CDR3 protein: CASSQDRGEYTQYF; CDR3 DNA: TGCGCCAGCAGCCAAGATCGCGGGGAGTATACGCAGTATTTT; clone size: -; D gene: -; V gene: TRBV4-3; J gene: TRBJ2-3
CDR3 protein: CASSYTSGRGNEQFF; CDR3 DNA: TGTGCCAGCAGTTACACTAGCGGGAGAGGAAATGAGCAGTTCTTC; clone size: -; D gene: TRBD2; V gene: TRBV6-5; J gene: TRBJ2-1
CDR3 protein: CASSFSGNPNEQFF; CDR3 DNA: TGTGCCAGCAGCTTTAGCGGGAATCCCAATGAGCAGTTCTTC; clone size: -; D gene: TRBD2; V gene: TRBV7-2; J gene: TRBJ2-1
CDR3 protein: CASSPGDRDNSPLHF; CDR3 DNA: TGTGCCAGCAGCCCCGGGGACAGAGATAATTCACCCCTCCACTTT; clone size: once; D gene: TRBD1; V gene: TRBV4-2; J gene: TRBJ1-6
CDR3 protein: CASSPPGRTGKNYGYTF; CDR3 DNA: TGTGCCAGCAGTCCCCCCGGGAGGACAGGGAAGAACTATGGCTACACCTTC; clone size: -; D gene: TRBD1; V gene: TRBV28; J gene: TRBJ1-2
CDR3 protein: CASSIQGAPNTEAFF; CDR3 DNA: TGTGCCAGCAGTATACAGGGGGCGCCGAACACTGAAGCTTTCTTT; clone size: -; D gene: TRBD1; V gene: TRBV6-5; J gene: TRBJ1-1
CDR3 protein: CASSSDRKNIQYF; CDR3 DNA: TGTGCCAGCAGTTCGGACAGGAAAAACATTCAGTACTTC; clone size: -; D gene: TRBD1; V gene: TRBV6-5; J gene: TRBJ2-4
CDR3 protein: CAIPSGQGFYEQYF; CDR3 DNA: TGCGCCATCCCATCGGGACAGGGGTTCTACGAGCAGTACTTC; clone size: -; D gene: TRBD1; V gene: TRBV10-1; J gene: TRBJ2-7
CDR3 protein: CASSILPGNEQFF; CDR3 DNA: TGTGCCAGTAGTATTCTTCCCGGGAATGAGCAGTTCTTC; clone size: -; D gene: -; V gene: TRBV19; J gene: TRBJ2-1
CDR3 protein: CASSDGNPQPQHF; CDR3 DNA: TGTGCCAGCAGTGACGGGAATCCCCAGCCCCAGCATTTT; clone size: -; D gene: -; V gene: TRBV6-2/TRBV6-3; J gene: TRBJ1-5
CDR3 protein: CASSISTGLGEQYF; CDR3 DNA: TGTGCCAGTAGTATCTCGACAGGGTTGGGCGAGCAGTACTTC; clone size: once; D gene: TRBD1; V gene: TRBV19; J gene: TRBJ2-7
CDR3 protein: CASSPLASGVGWNEQFF; CDR3 DNA: TGCGCCAGCAGCCCGTTAGCTAGCGGGGTCGGGTGGAATGAGCAGTTCTTC; clone size: -; D gene: TRBD2; V gene: TRBV5-1; J gene: TRBJ2-1
CDR3 protein: CASSLVGGRTSGRPDTQYF; CDR3 DNA: TGTGCCAGCAGCTTGGTGGGGGGGCGGACTAGCGGGAGGCCAGATACGCAGTATTTT; clone size: -; D gene: TRBD2; V gene: TRBV3-1/TRBV3-2; J gene: TRBJ2-3
CDR3 protein: CASNGLTATGELFF; CDR3 DNA: TGTGCCAGCAATGGACTGACGGCCACCGGGGAGCTGTTTTTT; clone size: few; D gene: -; V gene: TRBV25-1; J gene: TRBJ2-2
CDR3 protein: CASSGGTSGTGEQYF; CDR3 DNA: TGTGCCAGCTCAGGTGGGACTAGCGGGACAGGCGAGCAGTACTTC; clone size: -; D gene: TRBD2; V gene: TRBV18; J gene: TRBJ2-7
CDR3 protein: CASRDPTDTQYF; CDR3 DNA: TGTGCCAGCAGGGATCCCACAGATACGCAGTATTTT; clone size: -; D gene: -; V gene: TRBV2; J gene: TRBJ2-3
CDR3 protein: CASSEPRLWGEQYF; CDR3 DNA: TGTGCCAGCAGCGAACCCCGGTTGTGGGGCGAGCAGTACTTC; clone size: -; D gene: -; V gene: TRBV6-4; J gene: TRBJ2-7
CDR3 protein: CASRRGGGAFYEQYF; CDR3 DNA: TGTGCCAGCAGAAGAGGGGGGGGCGCTTTTTACGAGCAGTACTTC; clone size: -; D gene: -; V gene: TRBV2; J gene: TRBJ2-7
CDR3 protein: CATSDSDRIYEQYF; CDR3 DNA: TGTGCCACCAGTGATTCCGACAGAATCTACGAGCAGTACTTC; clone size: -; D gene: -; V gene: TRBV24-1; J gene: TRBJ2-7
CDR3 protein: CASSIGQGGNEQFF; CDR3 DNA: TGCGCCAGCAGCATAGGACAGGGGGGCAATGAGCAGTTCTTC; clone size: -; D gene: TRBD1; V gene: TRBV5-1; J gene: TRBJ2-1
CDR3 protein: CASSLAPGQGTEAFF; CDR3 DNA: TGTGCCAGCAGCTTGGCTCCAGGGCAGGGAACTGAAGCTTTCTTT; clone size: -; D gene: -; V gene: TRBV5-6; J gene: TRBJ1-1
CDR3 protein: CASSANPSLAGGDEQYF; CDR3 DNA: TGTGCCAGCAGCGCAAACCCCTCACTAGCGGGAGGGGACGAGCAGTACTTC; clone size: once; D gene: TRBD2; V gene: TRBV7-2; J gene: TRBJ2-7
CDR3 protein: CASSVLGSYEQYF; CDR3 DNA: TGTGCCAGCAGCGTTCTTGGCTCCTACGAGCAGTACTTC; clone size: -; D gene: -; V gene: TRBV5-4; J gene: TRBJ2-7
CDR3 protein: CASRSDQTSATEAFF; CDR3 DNA: TGTGCCAGCAGATCGGACCAGACCTCGGCCACTGAAGCTTTCTTT; clone size: -; D gene: -; V gene: TRBV6-5; J gene: TRBJ1-1
CDR3 protein: CASSIRSGLDPGGELFF; CDR3 DNA: TGTGCCAGTAGTATTCGATCGGGACTAGACCCAGGCGGGGAGCTGTTTTTT; clone size: -; D gene: TRBD2; V gene: TRBV19; J gene: TRBJ2-2
CDR3 protein: CASSFKAAAARTSGELFF; CDR3 DNA: TGTGCCAGCAGCTTCAAAGCAGCGGCTGCGCGAACCTCCGGGGAGCTGTTTTTT; clone size: -; D gene: -; V gene: TRBV7-9; J gene: TRBJ2-2
CDR3 protein: CASSEYGTPNTEAFF; CDR3 DNA: TGTGCCAGCAGTGAATATGGGACACCGAACACTGAAGCTTTCTTT; clone size: -; D gene: -; V gene: TRBV2; J gene: TRBJ1-1
CDR3 protein: CASSAPSNTQYF; CDR3 DNA: TGTGCCAGTAGTGCCCCCAGTAATACGCAGTATTTT; clone size: -; D gene: -; V gene: TRBV19; J gene: TRBJ2-3
CDR3 protein: CASSSGKPLYEQYF; CDR3 DNA: TGCGCCAGCAGTTCAGGGAAGCCCCTGTACGAGCAGTACTTC; clone size: -; D gene: -; V gene: TRBV5-1; J gene: TRBJ2-7
CDR3 protein: CAISDLTRGKGTEAFF; CDR3 DNA: TGTGCCATCAGTGACCTGACGCGTGGGAAGGGCACTGAAGCTTTCTTT; clone size: -; D gene: -; V gene: TRBV10-3; J gene: TRBJ1-1
CDR3 protein: CASSPLRGRETEAFF; CDR3 DNA: TGTGCCAGCAGTCCTCTCAGGGGGCGGGAGACTGAAGCTTTCTTT; clone size: -; D gene: TRBD1; V gene: TRBV28; J gene: TRBJ1-1
CDR3 protein: CASSLYSKETGELFF; CDR3 DNA: TGCGCCAGCAGCTTGTACTCGAAGGAGACCGGGGAGCTGTTTTTT; clone size: few; D gene: -; V gene: TRBV5-1; J gene: TRBJ2-2
CDR3 protein: CASREGGRSGELFF; CDR3 DNA: TGTGCCAGCCGGGAGGGGGGCCGGTCCGGGGAGCTGTTTTTT; clone size: -; D gene: TRBD2; V gene: TRBV13; J gene: TRBJ2-2
CDR3 protein: CASSWLGQGGYTF; CDR3 DNA: TGTGCCAGCAGTTGGTTAGGCCAGGGTGGCTACACCTTC; clone size: -; D gene: -; V gene: TRBV12-3/TRBV12-4; J gene: TRBJ1-2